This T cell receptor (beta chain) was obtained from a study of T cell changes during pregnancy in multiple sclerosis. Profiled with immunoSEQ multiplex PCR; TCRdb holds only in-frame clones, not every one. The table has around 60,000 clones, over 80% seen once. Germline V CDR1 and CDR2: MDHEN, SYDVKM. The length of the CDR3 is 15 residues. The ends lost 7 bases at V and 7 bases at J; junction bases unmatched: 12. J is TRBJ1-4 and V is TRBV28, with TRBD1 identical over 7 bases. The source material was peripheral blood, sampled in the second trimester of pregnancy. The sequence was obtained from a female donor in good health, enrolled as a control in a pregnancy study. CDR3 protein: CASTTRQGRSEKLFF. For the CDR3, the DNA is TGTGCCAGCACCACGAGACAGGGTAGGAGTGAAAAACTGTTTTTT.